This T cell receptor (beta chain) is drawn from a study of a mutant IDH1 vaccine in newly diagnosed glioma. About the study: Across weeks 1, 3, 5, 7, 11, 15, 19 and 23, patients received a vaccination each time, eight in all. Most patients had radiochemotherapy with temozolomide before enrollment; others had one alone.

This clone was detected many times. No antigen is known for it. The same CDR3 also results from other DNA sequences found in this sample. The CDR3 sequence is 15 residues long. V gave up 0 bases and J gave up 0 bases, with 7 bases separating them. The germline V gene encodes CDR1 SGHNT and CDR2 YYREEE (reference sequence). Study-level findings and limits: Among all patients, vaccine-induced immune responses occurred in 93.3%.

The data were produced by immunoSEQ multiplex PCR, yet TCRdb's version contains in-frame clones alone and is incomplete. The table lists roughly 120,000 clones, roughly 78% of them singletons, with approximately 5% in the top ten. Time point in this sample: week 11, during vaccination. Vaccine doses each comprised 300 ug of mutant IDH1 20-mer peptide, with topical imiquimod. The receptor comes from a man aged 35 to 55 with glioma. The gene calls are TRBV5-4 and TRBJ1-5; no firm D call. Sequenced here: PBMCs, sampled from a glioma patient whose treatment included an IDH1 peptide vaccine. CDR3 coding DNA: TGTGCCAGCAGCTTGGAGCCTTATAGCAATCAGCCCCAGCATTTT. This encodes CASSLEPYSNQPQHF.